The text below deals with one TCR beta chain. This entry comes from a study of blood T cell repertoires in COVID-19. Methods used by the authors: Cell counts per sample came from amplifying reference gene primers. Assay used: immunoSEQ multiplex PCR; TCRdb lists only in-frame clones, some missing. That table furnishes V, J and clone size, whereas the DNA furnished D and trimming. This sample has about 300,000 clones; around nine tenths occur once, and the top ten carry about 1.2%. Input material: peripheral blood. The receptor was isolated from a man aged 70-80 years with acute or convalescent COVID-19.

CDR3 bases: TGTGCCAGTAGTCTCGGACTAGCGGTATACAATGAGCAGTTCTTC. Amino acid sequence: CASSLGLAVYNEQFF. The chain employs TRBV19 and TRBJ2-1; 10 bases are shared with TRBD2. The length of the CDR3 is 15 residues. CDR1 and CDR2 from the germline V gene are LNHDA and SQIVND (reference sequence). Losses at the gene ends were 5 bases for V and 4 bases for J; bases not matched to a gene: 5. The full variable domain, rest sourced from reference TRBV19 and TRBJ2-1, is DGGITQSPKYLFRKEGQNVTLSCEQNLNHDAMYWYRQDPGQGLRLIYYSQIVNDFQKGDIAEGYSVSREKKESFPLTVTSAQKNPTAFYLCASSLGLAVYNEQFFGPGTRLTVL.